This T cell receptor (beta chain) was retrieved from a study of T cells in Graves' hyperthyroidism and ophthalmopathy. Study results and limitations: The model forecast ophthalmopathy, anticipating it by a median roughly 6.3 months before onset.

Template material for amplifying TCR beta CDR3 regions consisted of RNA transcripts. Primed by the HTBI set, a first-round RT-PCR was run on the TCR CDR3. A single record per CDR3 protein comes from TCRdb applying MiXCR to the multiplex PCR reads. This table holds more than 100,000 distinct CDR3 sequences, less than 55% found once. To note about this clonotype: Antigen specificity is unknown. This may come from a read error, since a much larger clone is one base off.

The length of the CDR3 is 17 residues. Sample: blood. The source is a man aged 40-50 years with Graves' hyperthyroidism. V gene TRBV12-3 or TRBV12-4 combines with J gene TRBJ2-6; D perhaps matches TRBD2 (6 bases). The CDR3 loop reads CTSSLWGGRSGANVLTF. CDR3 DNA: TGTACCAGCAGTTTATGGGGAGGACGATCTGGGGCCAACGTCCTGACTTTC.